A single sample is the source of the 25 T cell receptor beta chains below, sequenced in a study of long-term antiretroviral therapy in people with HIV. immunoSEQ v3.0 was run at survey level. Clones were sequenced by immunoSEQ multiplex PCR, and TCRdb holds only the in-frame ones, with some missing. The table shows 35,000 to 45,000 clones, with over 75% occurring only once. Sequences were derived from unsorted PBMCs, sampled 2.2 years after starting antiretroviral therapy. The receptors were gathered from a young man with HIV.

The chain employs TRBV13 and TRBJ2-7; TRBD1 agrees at 7 bases. The germline gives CDR1 PRHDT, CDR2 FYEKMQ (reference sequence). The junction had 7 bases not matched to a gene; V was cut back by 0 bases and J by 8 bases. CDR3 length: 14 amino acids. The CDR3 DNA reads as TGTGCCAGCAGCTTAGGGACAGGGTGGAGTAAGCAGTACTTC. It codes for CASSLGTGWSKQYF.

This rearrangement joins TRBV12-5 to TRBJ1-2; no clear D. CDR1 LGHNT and CDR2 FRNRAP come from the germline V gene. The CDR3 extends over 14 amino acids. V shed 6 bases and J shed 4 bases, with 15 bases lying between them. This CDR3 is CASGPAAEVYGYTF. CDR3 DNA sequence: TGTGCTAGTGGCCCCGCGGCTGAAGTCTATGGCTACACCTTC. Supplemented by reference TRBV12-5 and TRBJ1-2, the full variable domain reads DARVTQTPRHKVTEMGQEVTMRCQPILGHNTVFWYRQTMMQGLELLAYFRNRAPLDDSGMPKDRFSAEMPDATLATLKIQPSEPRDSAVYFCASGPAAEVYGYTFGSGTRLTVV.

This chain joins TRBV7-2 and TRBJ2-1; the D gene is possibly TRBD2 (6 bases). Germline V gives CDR1 SGHTA, CDR2 FQGNSA. Trimming removed 1 base from V and 2 bases from J, with 9 bases in between. The CDR3 length is 15 residues. The CDR3 sequence is CASSLGLGTYNEQFF. Here the CDR3 DNA reads TGTGCCAGCAGCTTAGGACTAGGGACCTACAATGAGCAGTTCTTC.

V usage is TRBV6-5 and J usage is TRBJ2-2; unclear D gene. The CDR3 sequence is 11 residues long. V shed 8 bases and J shed 8 bases, with 9 bases lying between them. Germline-derived CDR1 and CDR2 are MNHEY and SVGAGI. The CDR3 sequence is CASGNGGELFF. CDR3 DNA sequence: TGTGCCAGCGGTAACGGGGGGGAGCTGTTTTTT.

This rearrangement joins TRBV28 to TRBJ2-7, with D perhaps matching TRBD1 (5 bases). Trimming took 2 bases from V and 5 from J, leaving 16 bases between them. The length of the CDR3 is 15 residues. CDR1 is MDHEN, CDR2 SYDVKM, per germline. CDR3: CASSLDRRQVHEQYF. In DNA, the CDR3 is TGTGCCAGCAGTTTAGACAGACGGCAGGTTCACGAGCAGTACTTC.

Only one count was recorded for this clone. This chain connects TRBV6-4 to TRBJ2-3; the D gene is possibly TRBD2 (6 bases). Trimming removed 2 bases from V and 9 bases from J, with 15 bases in between. The germline V gene has CDR1 MRHNA and CDR2 SNTAGT. The CDR3 has 14 residues. The CDR3 reads CASSDQPRGPTQYF. The CDR3 coding sequence is TGTGCCAGCAGTGACCAGCCGCGGGGTCCCACGCAGTATTTT.

CDR3 loop: CASSRGRGESLTYEQYF. In DNA, the CDR3 is TGTGCCAGCAGCCGCGGGCGGGGAGAAAGTCTGACCTACGAGCAGTACTTC. The chain joins TRBV5-8 to TRBJ2-7; D perhaps matches TRBD2 (6 bases). Trimming left V 4 bases short and J 2 bases short, with 22 bases between. Per germline, CDR1 SGHTS and CDR2 YDEGEE. The CDR3 has 17 residues.

This sequence joins TRBV7-9 and TRBJ2-3; TRBD2 agrees at 9 bases. The CDR3 has 15 residues. The J segment lost 8 bases and the V segment lost 5 bases, leaving 11 bases of the junction unmatched. Germline V gene sequence: CDR1 SEHNR, CDR2 FQNEAQ (reference sequence). The CDR3 loop is CASSALSGGSATQYF. As DNA, the CDR3 is TGTGCCAGCAGCGCCCTTAGCGGGGGCTCTGCTACGCAGTATTTT.

J is TRBJ2-5 and V is TRBV5-1; D may be TRBD2 (6 bases). This CDR3 has 12 residues. The germline CDR1 and CDR2 sequences are SGHRS and YFSETQ. V was shortened by 5 bases and J by 5 bases, with 10 bases between the two germline ends. CDR3 sequence reads: CASSGTGETQYF. In nucleotides, the CDR3 is TGCGCCAGCAGTGGGACTGGGGAGACCCAGTACTTC.

This clone was detected a few times. The J gene is TRBJ1-2, the V gene TRBV7-2; 10 nucleotides line up with TRBD1. Germline CDR1 reads SGHTA; CDR2 reads FQGNSA. V was pared by 3 bases and J by 8 bases, with 9 bases of the junction left unmatched. This CDR3 is built from 15 residues. CDR3 amino acids: CASSFRDRGGWGYTF. The CDR3 DNA follows: TGTGCCAGCAGCTTCCGGGACAGGGGCGGTTGGGGCTACACCTTC.

This clone appeared a single time. V and J are TRBV29-1 and TRBJ2-1, with D possibly matching TRBD2 (6 bases). Germline V gene lookup returns CDR1 SQVTM and CDR2 ANQGSEA. The CDR3 has 13 residues. The V gene lost 8 bases and the J gene lost 4 bases, with 15 bases spanning the gap. The CDR3, as DNA: TGCAGCTACCCGGGGGTGTATTACAATGAGCAGTTCTTC. It specifies CSYPGVYYNEQFF.

The genes are TRBV27 and TRBJ2-1; 9 positions agree with TRBD1. The CDR3 loop spans 15 amino acids. CDR1 is MNHEY and CDR2 is SMNVEV in the germline V gene (reference sequence). J lost 3 bases, V lost 7 bases, and 7 bases had no gene match. The CDR3 nucleotides are TGTGCCAGCAATCCCAGACAGGGGGACTACAATGAGCAGTTCTTC. Translated: CASNPRQGDYNEQFF.

The chain couples TRBV5-1 to TRBJ1-3, with TRBD1 matching over 7 bases. This CDR3 has 16 amino acids. The germline V gene encodes CDR1 SGHRS and CDR2 YFSETQ. Trimming cost V 4 bases and J 0 bases; bases outside gene matches: 7. The CDR3 DNA reads TGCGCCAGCAGCCAGGGCGGGACAGACTCTGGAAACACCATATATTTT. Protein: CASSQGGTDSGNTIYF.

This chain connects TRBV4-2 to TRBJ1-1; D gene ambiguous. CDR3 size: 14 residues. V was pared by 1 base and J by 3 bases, with 9 bases between. The germline V gene encodes CDR1 LGHNA and CDR2 YNFKEQ. CDR3 nucleotide sequence: TGTGCCAGCAGCCAAGGGAGTCTGGACACTGAAGCTTTCTTT. It codes for CASSQGSLDTEAFF.

The genes are TRBV11-2 and TRBJ2-1, with D perhaps matching TRBD2 (6 bases). The germline V gene encodes CDR1 SGHAT and CDR2 FQNNGV. The V end was cut by 2 bases, the J end by 4 bases, with 18 bases between. This CDR3 spans 17 amino acids. The CDR3 sequence is CASSLRVLAGAYNEQFF. CDR3 DNA: TGTGCCAGCAGCTTAAGGGTACTAGCCGGGGCTTACAATGAGCAGTTCTTC.

This chain connects TRBV4-2 to TRBJ2-7, with a tentative D call TRBD1 (6 bases). Trimming took off 7 bases at V and 7 bases at J, with 23 bases between the two ends. The germline V gene encodes CDR1 LGHNA and CDR2 YNFKEQ. The CDR3 runs to 15 residues. The CDR3 loop reads CASTTLGQGQEEQYF. The CDR3 DNA reads TGTGCCAGCACCACATTAGGGCAGGGGCAGGAGGAGCAGTACTTC.

This clone was counted a single time. This sequence joins TRBV14 and TRBJ1-1; 8 nucleotides agree with TRBD1. In germline, CDR1 is SGHDN, CDR2 FVKESK. The V segment lost 4 bases and the J segment 4 bases; nucleotides outside the gene matches: 5. The CDR3 totals 14 residues. This CDR3 is CASSLGQGLTEAFF. Here the CDR3 DNA reads TGTGCCAGCAGCCTAGGACAGGGCCTCACTGAAGCTTTCTTT.

This CDR3 reads CASSLESGYEQYF. CDR3 in DNA: TGTGCCAGCAGCTTAGAATCTGGCTACGAGCAGTACTTC. The rearrangement joins TRBV11-2 to TRBJ2-7; D unclear. V was shortened by 0 bases and J by 3 bases, with 6 bases between the two germline ends. The germline V gene encodes CDR1 SGHAT and CDR2 FQNNGV. CDR3 length: 13 residues.

This clone was seen once. The chain uses TRBV11-2 and TRBJ2-3; the match to TRBD1 covers 9 bases. The CDR3 loop spans 16 amino acids. The germline gives CDR1 SGHAT, CDR2 FQNNGV. V shed 6 bases, J shed 1 base, and the junction held 8 bases outside the gene matches. The CDR3 sequence: CASRLTGGIGTDTQYF. The CDR3 coding sequence is TGTGCCAGCAGACTTACAGGGGGCATTGGCACAGATACGCAGTATTTT.

Only a few counts were recorded for this clone. This sequence joins TRBV30 and TRBJ1-5, with D possibly matching TRBD1 (5 bases). CDR3 length: 13 residues. Deletions cut 1 base from V and 5 bases from J, with 9 bases between. Germline loops: CDR1 GTSNPN, CDR2 SVGIG (reference sequence). CDR3 in amino acids: CAWSESGDQPQHF. CDR3 nucleotide sequence: TGTGCCTGGAGTGAATCGGGGGATCAGCCCCAGCATTTT.

This sequence joins TRBV28 and TRBJ1-2, with 9 bases matching TRBD1. Germline V gene data show CDR1 as MDHEN and CDR2 as SYDVKM. This CDR3 is 13 amino acids long. Trimming at V came to 6 bases and at J to 8 bases, leaving 7 bases not matched to a gene. CDR3: CASRDRGLGGYTF. CDR3 coding DNA: TGTGCCAGCAGGGACAGGGGATTAGGCGGCTACACCTTC.

A single count supports this clone. This chain connects TRBV13 to TRBJ2-7, with D possibly being TRBD2 (6 bases). The CDR3 extends over 14 amino acids. V was trimmed by 4 bases and J by 0 bases, leaving 10 bases between them. The germline CDR1 and CDR2 sequences are PRHDT and FYEKMQ (reference sequence). The CDR3 loop is CASSSTGSSYEQYF. The CDR3 DNA reads as TGTGCCAGCAGCTCCACCGGGAGCTCCTACGAGCAGTACTTC. Using reference TRBV13 and TRBJ2-7 for the parts outside the CDR3, the full variable domain is AAGVIQSPRHLIKEKRETATLKCYPIPRHDTVYWYQQGPGQDPQFLISFYEKMQSDKGSIPDRFSAQQFSDYHSELNMSSLELGDSALYFCASSSTGSSYEQYFGPGTRLTVT.

This clone was observed a few times. The rearrangement joins TRBV2 to TRBJ2-7; a possible D gene is TRBD2 (6 bases). This CDR3 contains 13 residues. Trimming stripped 4 bases from V and 5 bases from J, with 12 bases between. Germline V gene sequence: CDR1 SNHLY, CDR2 FYNNEI. CDR3 coding DNA: TGTGCCAGCAGTGCGCAGGGAGGCCACGAGCAGTACTTC. This gives the protein CASSAQGGHEQYF.

This chain uses TRBV19 with TRBJ1-5; D is undetermined. Per the germline V gene, CDR1 is LNHDA and CDR2 is SQIVND (reference sequence). The CDR3 runs to 15 residues. Trimming stripped 1 base from V and 2 bases from J, with 9 bases between. CDR3 in DNA: TGTGCCAGTAGTATAGGGACTGGGCGCAATCAGCCCCAGCATTTT. Protein product: CASSIGTGRNQPQHF.

The chain combines TRBV19 with TRBJ2-5, with 11 bases that match TRBD2. CDR3 length: 15 amino acids. Per germline, CDR1 LNHDA and CDR2 SQIVND (reference sequence). V lost 3 bases and J lost 2; bases outside the gene matches: 2. CDR3 protein: CASSMTSGDQETQYF. The DNA for the CDR3 is TGTGCCAGTAGTATGACTAGCGGGGATCAAGAGACCCAGTACTTC.